Presented here are 4 T cell receptor beta chains from one specimen sequenced in a study of cytomegalovirus exposure and HLA in healthy donors. With 60 Vbeta and 13 Jbeta primers, the PCR was carried out. The table came from immunoSEQ multiplex PCR; TCRdb's copy has only in-frame clones and leaves some out. The data show around 180,000 clones, 65% to 80% seen once. The sample consisted of PBMCs. The receptors stem from a woman aged 40 to 50 in good health and CMV-seronegative.

DNA for the CDR3: TGCAGCGTTACCAACCGGGGAGATACGCAGTATTTT. Its protein product is CSVTNRGDTQYF. The V gene is TRBV29-1, the J gene TRBJ2-3; perhaps TRBD2 as D (5 bases). Trimming left V 5 bases short and J 5 bases short, with 11 bases between. Germline assignment: CDR1 SQVTM and CDR2 ANQGSEA. This CDR3 has 12 amino acids.

The chain joins TRBV6-5 to TRBJ2-1, with 7 positions matching TRBD1. Germline V gene sequence: CDR1 MNHEY, CDR2 SVGAGI. The CDR3 covers 14 residues. V lost 4 bases and J lost 9; bases outside the gene matches: 9. The CDR3 loop reads CASSSTGLLGEQFF. CDR3 bases: TGTGCCAGCAGTTCGACAGGGCTCTTGGGTGAGCAGTTCTTC.

The V and J genes are TRBV5-6 and TRBJ1-1; no clear D. Germline CDR1 reads SGHDT; CDR2 reads YYEEEE. This CDR3 has 14 residues. The germline V and J ends were trimmed by 7 bases and 1 base, with 14 bases remaining between them. The CDR3 sequence: CASRGAGKNTEAFF. The CDR3 coding sequence is TGTGCCAGCCGAGGCGCGGGAAAGAACACTGAAGCTTTCTTT.

The chain uses TRBV6-7 and TRBJ2-7, with 9 bases identical to TRBD1. TRBV6-7 is given ORF status, its function remaining uncertain. CDR3 length: 15 residues. Germline trimming cut 6 bases from V and 2 bases from J; bases unmatched to any gene: 8. CDR3 loop: CASSRSRTGAYEQYF. CDR3 coding DNA: TGTGCCAGCAGCCGATCGAGGACAGGGGCCTACGAGCAGTACTTC.